This record covers a single T cell receptor (beta chain). Its antigen is still unknown. This entry is derived from a study of beta chain features in type 1 diabetes. Points from the study as a whole: cDNA sequencing could over-represent cells with high TCR expression. Moderate yet significant TCRB CDR3 shortening was seen in Type 1 diabetes patients in all four CD4+ subsets. There were fewer insertions and more deletions at the VDJ junctions of type 1 diabetes patients.

Sequenced material consisted of expressed TCRB transcripts (all of the isolated RNA was reverse transcribed). Sequenced by immunoSEQ multiplex PCR; TCRdb stores in-frame clones only, minus some. There are approximately 170,000 clones in the sample; 63% occur only once, and roughly 0.092% lies in the top ten. Germline values: CDR1 SNHLY, CDR2 FYNNEI. Trimming cost V 6 bases and J 7 bases, with 4 bases left between them. The CDR3 has 11 residues. The rearrangement links TRBV2 to TRBJ1-6; D ambiguous. What was sequenced was naive CD4+ T cells from blood. This TCR derives from a man between 25 and 39 years old with type 1 diabetes. CDR3 protein: CASRGNSPLHF. The CDR3 DNA is TGTGCCAGCAGGGGGAATTCACCCCTCCACTTT.